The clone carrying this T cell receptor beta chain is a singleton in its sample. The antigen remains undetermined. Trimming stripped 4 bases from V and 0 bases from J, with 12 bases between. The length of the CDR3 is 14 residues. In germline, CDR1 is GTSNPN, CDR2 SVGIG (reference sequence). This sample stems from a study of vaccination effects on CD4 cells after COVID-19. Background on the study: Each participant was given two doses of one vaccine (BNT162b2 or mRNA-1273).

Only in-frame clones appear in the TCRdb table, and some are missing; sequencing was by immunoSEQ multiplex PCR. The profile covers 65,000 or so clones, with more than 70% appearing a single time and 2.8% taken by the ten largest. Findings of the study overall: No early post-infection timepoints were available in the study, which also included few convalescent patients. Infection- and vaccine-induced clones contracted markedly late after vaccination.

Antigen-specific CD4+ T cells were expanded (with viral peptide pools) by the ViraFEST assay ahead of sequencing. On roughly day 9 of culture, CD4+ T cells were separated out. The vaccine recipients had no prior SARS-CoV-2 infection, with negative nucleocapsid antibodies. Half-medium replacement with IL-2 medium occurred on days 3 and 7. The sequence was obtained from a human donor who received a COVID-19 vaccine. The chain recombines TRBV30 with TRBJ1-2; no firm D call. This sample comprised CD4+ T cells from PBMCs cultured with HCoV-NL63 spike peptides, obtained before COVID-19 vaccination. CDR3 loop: CAWTVGGSNYGYTF. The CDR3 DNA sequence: TGTGCCTGGACTGTGGGTGGGTCTAACTATGGCTACACCTTC.